These 18 T cell receptor beta chains came from one sample sequenced in a study of blood T cell repertoires in COVID-19 (dated by TCRdb to about 2020). The library was obtained by the immunoSEQ multiplex PCR assay. TCRdb stores this immuneACCESS table with in-frame sequences only. Part of the clones is absent; in the studies checked, under half of the shortfall reflects unresolved V genes, and no reason is known for the rest. This sample holds roughly 300,000 clones; approximately 83% were observed only once. 9.4% of the sample lies in the top ten. Sequenced sample: peripheral blood. The source is a woman aged 45-60 years who had recovered from COVID-19.

The chain has TRBV3-1 (or the pseudogene TRBV3-2) and TRBJ1-4, with unresolved D. This CDR3 spans 14 amino acids. Germline V gives CDR1 LGHDT, CDR2 YNNKEL (reference sequence). Trimming pared 4 bases from V and 7 bases from J, leaving 13 bases between. The CDR3 reads CASSPDPGFEKLFF. The CDR3 DNA reads TGTGCCAGCAGCCCGGACCCGGGGTTTGAAAAACTGTTTTTT.

The chain employs TRBV2 and TRBJ2-5, with D possibly TRBD1 on 6 matching bases. The CDR3 runs 14 residues. Trimming took 3 bases from V and 5 from J, leaving 13 bases between them. Looked up from germline, CDR1 is SNHLY and CDR2 is FYNNEI. CDR3 nucleotide sequence: TGTGCCAGCAGTGAGGACAGCCTCTCTGAGACCCAGTACTTC. Its translation: CASSEDSLSETQYF.

The chain uses TRBV6-2 or TRBV6-3 and TRBJ2-5, with 10 bases fitting TRBD1. V lost 2 bases to trimming and J lost 2 bases; unmatched junction nucleotides: 2. This CDR3 has 15 residues. Germline CDR1 is MNHEY and CDR2 is SVGEGT. CDR3 sequence: CASSYGTGAQETQYF. The CDR3 region has the DNA TGTGCCAGCAGTTACGGGACAGGGGCACAAGAGACCCAGTACTTC.

This chain links TRBV5-1 with TRBJ2-2, with 10 bases that match TRBD1. The CDR3 runs to 16 residues. Germline CDR1 and CDR2: SGHRS and YFSETQ. V shed 4 bases, J shed 4 bases, and the junction held 7 bases outside the gene matches. The CDR3 loop reads CASSSTGTGVTGELFF. As DNA, the CDR3 is TGCGCCAGCAGCAGTACCGGGACAGGGGTCACCGGGGAGCTGTTTTTT.

This rearrangement joins TRBV7-9 to TRBJ1-5, with a possible D match to TRBD1 (6 bases). The V and J ends lost 5 bases and 6 bases respectively, with 20 bases between them. The CDR3 runs 16 residues. Germline CDR1 is SEHNR and CDR2 is FQNEAQ (reference sequence). DNA of the CDR3: TGTGCCAGCAGCCCCGGGGCAGGGGCCGGTGGTCAGCCCCAGCATTTT. This translates into CASSPGAGAGGQPQHF.

The chain is built from TRBV7-8 and TRBJ2-1, with 7 bases fitting TRBD2. The J segment lost 0 bases and the V segment lost 5 bases, leaving 1 base of the junction unmatched. CDR1 SGHVS and CDR2 FQNEAQ come from the germline V gene. The CDR3 sequence is 14 residues long. The CDR3 loop reads CASSQRDSYNEQFF. CDR3 DNA sequence: TGTGCCAGCAGCCAGCGGGACTCCTACAATGAGCAGTTCTTC.

The chain has TRBV9 and TRBJ1-3; a possible D gene is TRBD1 (5 bases). The CDR3 extends over 18 amino acids. Looked up from germline, CDR1 is SGDLS and CDR2 is YYNGEE. Trimming left V 0 bases short and J 0 bases short, with 16 bases between. In DNA, the CDR3 is TGTGCCAGCAGCGTAGTTCCGGGGGGTCTTCACTCTGGAAACACCATATATTTT. Translated: CASSVVPGGLHSGNTIYF.

The chain is built from TRBV28 and TRBJ2-7, with D perhaps TRBD1 (6 bases). Trimming left V 6 bases short and J 3 bases short, with 12 bases between. Germline CDR1 MDHEN, CDR2 SYDVKM. CDR3 size: 13 residues. CDR3 region: CASRTGHLYEQYF. The CDR3 coding sequence is TGTGCCAGCAGAACGGGACACCTCTACGAGCAGTACTTC.

Only one count was recorded for this clone. Relative to the germline gene, one junction end is altered; a read error may explain this. The CDR3 region is CASRQTDSQSQETQYF. In DNA form, the CDR3 reads TGCGCCAGCCGCCAAACGGACTCGCAAAGTCAAGAGACCCAGTACTTC. The chain uses TRBV4-1 and TRBJ2-5; TRBD2 is a possible D gene (5 bases). The CDR3 covers 16 residues. Germline assignment: CDR1 MGHRA and CDR2 YSYEKL.

This chain uses TRBV28 with TRBJ2-7; possibly TRBD1 for D (7 bases). The germline gives CDR1 MDHEN, CDR2 SYDVKM. The V and J ends lost 5 bases and 2 bases respectively, with 13 bases between them. CDR3 size: 14 residues. DNA of the CDR3: TGTGCCAGCAGTATAGGCAGGGGGGCCTACGAGCAGTACTTC. This encodes CASSIGRGAYEQYF.

This chain uses TRBV2 with TRBJ2-7; D is perhaps TRBD1 (5 bases). The CDR3 runs to 13 residues. Trimming left V 8 bases short and J 0 bases short, with 11 bases between. Germline CDR1 and CDR2: SNHLY and FYNNEI. Here the CDR3 reads CASSDGHSYEQYF. CDR3 bases: TGTGCCAGCTCGGACGGACACTCCTACGAGCAGTACTTC.

This chain joins TRBV4-2 and TRBJ2-7; 11 bases fit TRBD2. Germline-derived CDR1 and CDR2 are LGHNA and YNFKEQ. With 2 bases clipped from V and 3 bases from J, the junction kept 6 bases outside the gene matches. This CDR3 contains 16 residues. In DNA form, the CDR3 reads TGTGCCAGCAGCCAAACCGGGACTAGCGGAATCTACGAGCAGTACTTC. It is translated as CASSQTGTSGIYEQYF.

This chain joins TRBV7-9 and TRBJ2-5, with 8 bases identical to TRBD2. The V gene end was trimmed by 3 bases and the J gene end by 1 base; junction bases not matched to a gene: 4. CDR1 is SEHNR, CDR2 FQNEAQ, per germline (reference sequence). The CDR3 has 15 residues. The CDR3 nucleotides read TGTGCCAGCAGCTTCGGAACTAGCGGCCAAGAGACCCAGTACTTC. Encoded protein: CASSFGTSGQETQYF.

Turning to this clone: The same CDR3 can be traced to other DNA sequences in this sample. The chain is built from TRBV11-2 and TRBJ1-5, with unresolved D. The germline V and J ends were trimmed by 0 bases and 4 bases, with 4 bases remaining between them. CDR3 length: 13 residues. CDR1 and CDR2 (germline): SGHAT, FQNNGV. The CDR3 is CASSLERNQPQHF. The CDR3 coding sequence is TGTGCCAGCAGCTTAGAGAGGAATCAGCCCCAGCATTTT. The full variable domain, in which reference TRBV11-2 and TRBJ1-5 provide the parts outside the CDR3, is EAGVAQSPRYKIIEKRQSVAFWCNPISGHATLYWYQQILGQGPKLLIQFQNNGVVDDSQLPKDRFSAERLKGVDSTLKIQPAKLEDSAVYLCASSLERNQPQHFGDGTRLSIL.

The chain is built from TRBV5-8 and TRBJ1-5; the D is unclear. Trimming left V 2 bases short and J 2 bases short, with 14 bases between. This CDR3 has 16 amino acids. Germline assignment: CDR1 SGHTS and CDR2 YDEGEE. The CDR3 sequence is CASSFFARFGNQPQHF. The CDR3 nucleotides are TGTGCCAGCAGCTTTTTCGCGCGCTTCGGCAATCAGCCCCAGCATTTT.

The rearrangement uses TRBV5-6 and TRBJ2-7, with D possibly being TRBD2 (5 bases). V was trimmed by 0 bases and J by 0 bases, leaving 10 bases between them. This CDR3 has 15 residues. Per germline, CDR1 SGHDT and CDR2 YYEEEE. This chain's CDR3 is CASSLGAGLSYEQYF. CDR3 sequence (DNA): TGTGCCAGCAGCTTGGGTGCGGGCCTCTCCTACGAGCAGTACTTC.

The chain links TRBV20-1 to TRBJ2-7; 10 bases map to TRBD1. The CDR3 runs to 15 residues. The V gene end was trimmed by 3 bases and the J gene end by 4 bases; junction bases not matched to a gene: 9. Germline V gives CDR1 DFQATT, CDR2 SNEGSKA (reference sequence). The CDR3 loop is CSASMGQGRGYEQYF. The CDR3 bases are TGCAGTGCTAGTATGGGACAGGGGAGAGGGTACGAGCAGTACTTC.

The V gene is TRBV7-6, the J gene TRBJ2-2; 12 nucleotides agree with TRBD2. Germline CDR1 SGHVS, CDR2 FNYEAQ. The CDR3 has 16 amino acids. The ends lost 4 bases at V and 6 bases at J; junction bases unmatched: 6. The CDR3 reads CASSSRLAGVPGELFF. The DNA of the CDR3 is TGTGCCAGCAGCTCTAGACTAGCGGGAGTACCCGGGGAGCTGTTTTTT. Based on the CDR3 plus reference TRBV7-6 and TRBJ2-2, the full variable domain is GAGVSQSPRYKVTKRGQDVALRCDPISGHVSLYWYRQALGQGPEFLTYFNYEAQQDKSGLPNDRFSAERPEGSISTLTIQRTEQRDSAMYRCASSSRLAGVPGELFFGEGSRLTVL.